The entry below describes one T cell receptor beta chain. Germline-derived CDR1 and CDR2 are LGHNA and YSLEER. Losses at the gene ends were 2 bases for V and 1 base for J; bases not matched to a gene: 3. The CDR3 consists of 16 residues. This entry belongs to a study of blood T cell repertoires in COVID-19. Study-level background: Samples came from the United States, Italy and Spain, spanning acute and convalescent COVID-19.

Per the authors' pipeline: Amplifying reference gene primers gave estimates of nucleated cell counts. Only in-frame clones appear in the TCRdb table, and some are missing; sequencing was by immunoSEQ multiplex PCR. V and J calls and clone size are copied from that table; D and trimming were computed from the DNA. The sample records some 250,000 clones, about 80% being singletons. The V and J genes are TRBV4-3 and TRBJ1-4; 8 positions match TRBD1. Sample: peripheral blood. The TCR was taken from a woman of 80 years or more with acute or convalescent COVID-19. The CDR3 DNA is TGCGCCAGCAGCCAACGCGGGACAGGAACTAATGAAAAACTGTTTTTT. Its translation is CASSQRGTGTNEKLFF.